This T cell receptor beta chain is drawn from a study of T-cell memory formation after mild COVID-19. This clonotype has a handful of counts. Its cognate antigen is unknown. TCRdb re-derived calls from the 5' RACE reads in MiXCR, one entry per CDR3 protein. The sample yields approximately 400,000 distinct CDR3 sequences, around 17% seen once. Germline-derived CDR1 and CDR2 are SGHRS and YFSETQ. This CDR3 is built from 17 residues. Germline trimming cut 4 bases from V and 4 bases from J; bases unmatched to any gene: 15. Study-level findings and limits: The study found contracting CD4+ clones mainly in CM and EM and contracting CD8+ clones in EMRA. Some SARS-CoV-2-responding clones were already detected in memory before infection.

The rearrangement uses TRBV5-1 and TRBJ2-3; 7 bases align to TRBD2. This sequence originates from a man aged 18 to 29 who had mild COVID-19 (a few samples of this study predate the infection). Cell type and time point are not known. The material sequenced was PBMCs or a T cell subset sorted from them (not recorded which). CDR3 DNA sequence: TGCGCCAGCAGCCCCACGCGTTCCGGGGAGGGCCCAGATACGCAGTATTTT. Protein sequence: CASSPTRSGEGPDTQYF.